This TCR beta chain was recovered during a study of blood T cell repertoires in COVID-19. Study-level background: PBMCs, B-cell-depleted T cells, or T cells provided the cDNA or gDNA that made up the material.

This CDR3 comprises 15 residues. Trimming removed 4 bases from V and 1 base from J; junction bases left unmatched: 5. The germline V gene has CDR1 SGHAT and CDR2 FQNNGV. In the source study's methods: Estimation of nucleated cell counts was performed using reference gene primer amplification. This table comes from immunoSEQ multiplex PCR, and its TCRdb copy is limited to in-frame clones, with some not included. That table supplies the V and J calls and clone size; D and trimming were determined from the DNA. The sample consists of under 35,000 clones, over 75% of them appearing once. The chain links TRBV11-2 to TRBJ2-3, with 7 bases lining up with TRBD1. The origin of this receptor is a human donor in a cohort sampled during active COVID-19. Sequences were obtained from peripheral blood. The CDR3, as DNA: TGTGCCAGCAGCTCACGACAGGGCGGCACAGATACGCAGTATTTT. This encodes CASSSRQGGTDTQYF.